This T cell receptor (beta chain) was identified during a study of T-cell memory formation after mild COVID-19. The germline V gene has CDR1 MNHNY and CDR2 SVGAGI (reference sequence). With V trimmed by 2 bases and J by 4 bases, 4 bases remained unmatched. The CDR3 has 17 amino acids. TCRdb used MiXCR to reprocess the 5' RACE reads, holding one entry per CDR3 protein. This repertoire shows 250,000 to 400,000 distinct CDR3 sequences, 13% to 15% found once; its top ten account for approximately 22%. The sequence was obtained from a man in his late teens or twenties who had mild COVID-19 (a few samples of this study predate the infection). Cell type and time point are not known. The specimen was PBMCs or a T cell subset sorted from them (not recorded which). The chain has TRBV6-6 and TRBJ2-5; 16 nucleotides align to TRBD2. The CDR3 bases are TGTGCCAGCAGTTACGGGACTAGCGGGGGGGCCGGAGAGACCCAGTACTTC. It encodes CASSYGTSGGAGETQYF.